The 25 T cell receptor beta chains listed next were all sequenced from one sample in a study of regulatory T cells in long-lasting Graves disease listed by TCRdb under 2021. The time point label on this specimen signifies: persistent/refractory GD, antithyroid drugs over 5 years with positive TRAb. For both TCR sequencing and RNA sequencing, RNA was extracted from PBMCs using TRIzol. The library came from multiplex PCR. Sequencing used an Illumina HiSeq 4000. iRepertoire HTBI primers and Arm-PCR amplification of CDR3 regions were used to construct TCR beta libraries. The raw public data were reprocessed by TCRdb itself: fastp quality trimming at Q25, MiXCR clonotype calling, in-frame beta chains only. Rows with a matching CDR3 protein are joined into one entry that keeps the most common DNA and genes. This sample gives fewer than 450,000 distinct CDR3 sequences in total; 20% to 25% of them show up just once. The ten biggest clones cover roughly 20% of the sample.

The sample consisted of peripheral blood mononuclear cells (PBMCs), taken when the disease was refractory, from a patient treated with antithyroid drugs. These receptor sequences come from a female donor with Graves disease.

Ten or more counts support this clonotype. J is TRBJ1-1 and V is TRBV6-2 or TRBV6-3; 7 bases are shared with TRBD1. CDR3 size: 12 residues. V dropped 6 bases and J dropped 5; count of bases not matched to a gene: 3. Germline CDR1 and CDR2: MNHEY and SVGEGT. The CDR3 DNA sequence: TGTGCCAGCAGGAGGGGGCTTACTGAAGCTTTCTTT. The encoded protein is CASRRGLTEAFF.

This chain links TRBV20-1 with TRBJ2-4; 8 nucleotides align to TRBD2. The CDR3 length is 21 residues. Germline assignment: CDR1 DFQATT and CDR2 SNEGSKA (reference sequence). Unmatched junction bases numbered 25, after V lost 4 bases and J lost 2 bases. The CDR3 nucleotides are TGCAGTGCTATGGGGCGGAGTACTAGCGGCAAAGGAGCCTGGACCAAAAACATTCAGTACTTC. Translated, it gives CSAMGRSTSGKGAWTKNIQYF.

CDR3: CASTPWGPSYEQYF. The CDR3 DNA reads TGTGCCAGCACCCCCTGGGGGCCCTCCTACGAGCAGTACTTC. J is TRBJ2-7 and V is TRBV7-9; TRBD1 might be the D (6 bases). V lost 7 bases, J lost 0 bases, and 13 bases lay in between. This CDR3 spans 14 amino acids. CDR1 and CDR2 from the germline V gene are SEHNR and FQNEAQ (reference sequence).

This clonotype was recorded once. A much larger clone is a single base away; this may be a read error. The chain couples TRBV28 to TRBJ2-7; 10 bases map to TRBD2. The CDR3 runs to 14 residues. Germline CDR1 is MDHEN and CDR2 is SYDVKM. The DNA for the CDR3 is TGTGCCAGCAGTTCCAGACTAGCGGGCTACGAGCAGTGCTTC. This codes for CASSSRLAGYEQCF.

Concerning this clonotype: Germline and junction disagree at one end, which may indicate a read error. The chain recombines TRBV10-3 with TRBJ2-2; 10 nucleotides line up with TRBD2. CDR1 and CDR2 from the germline V gene are ENHRY and SYGVKD. The CDR3 runs to 17 residues. The CDR3 region is CATSASSGGLGTGELFF. The CDR3 bases are TGTGCCACCAGTGCCTCTAGCGGGGGCCTAGGAACCGGGGAGCTGTTTTTT.

The sample holds a few counts of this clonotype. The chain combines TRBV2 with TRBJ1-1, with D perhaps TRBD1 (5 bases). CDR3 length equals 14 residues. Per the germline V gene, CDR1 is SNHLY and CDR2 is FYNNEI. V was trimmed by 6 bases and J by 4 bases, leaving 15 bases between them. CDR3 residues: CASSRLGGTTEAFF. As DNA, the CDR3 is TGTGCCAGCAGCCGACTCGGGGGGACCACTGAAGCTTTCTTT. Looking up the rest from reference TRBV2 and TRBJ1-1 gives the full variable domain: EPEVTQTPSHQVTQMGQEVILRCVPISNHLYFYWYRQILGQKVEFLVSFYNNEISEKSEIFDDQFSVERPDGSNFTLKIRSTKLEDSAMYFCASSRLGGTTEAFFGQGTRLTVV.

This clonotype came up many times. V gene TRBV28 combines with J gene TRBJ1-6; 8 positions agree with TRBD1. CDR3 length: 15 residues. From germline, CDR1 is MDHEN and CDR2 SYDVKM. Losses at the gene ends were 3 bases for V and 7 bases for J; bases not matched to a gene: 5. CDR3 protein: CASSFGDRGNSPLHF. In DNA, the CDR3 is TGTGCCAGCAGTTTTGGAGACAGGGGCAATTCACCCCTCCACTTT.

The CDR3 nucleotides are TGTGCCTGGAGTGTACCCCCAGCGACAGTAAGGGTTAACACCATATATTTT. It encodes CAWSVPPATVRVNTIYF. This chain connects TRBV30 to TRBJ1-3; possible D gene TRBD1, 5 bases. Germline V gene data show CDR1 as GTSNPN and CDR2 as SVGIG (reference sequence). This CDR3 spans 17 amino acids. V was trimmed by 0 bases and J by 7 bases, leaving 22 bases between them.

This chain uses TRBV6-1 with TRBJ1-2; no reliable D call. Germline loops: CDR1 MNHNS, CDR2 SASEGT. V was shortened by 6 bases and J by 1 base, with 9 bases between the two germline ends. There are 13 residues in the CDR3. The CDR3 sequence is CASRAGLNYGYTF. Here the CDR3 DNA reads TGTGCCAGCAGGGCAGGCCTTAACTATGGCTACACCTTC.

The chain couples TRBV4-1 to TRBJ2-7; D unclear. The ends were cut back, 0 bases at V and 0 bases at J, with 18 bases in the middle. This CDR3 is 18 amino acids long. The V gene's germline CDR1 is MGHRA and CDR2 YSYEKL. Written as DNA, the CDR3 is TGCGCCAGCAGCCAAGAACCCCTTCCGCCTGGGTTCTCCTACGAGCAGTACTTC. This sequence encodes CASSQEPLPPGFSYEQYF.

The sample holds many counts of this clonotype. The genes are TRBV28 and TRBJ2-4; 8 bases fit TRBD2. From germline, CDR1 is MDHEN and CDR2 SYDVKM. CDR3 length: 17 amino acids. Trimming removed 6 bases from V and 3 bases from J; junction bases left unmatched: 13. CDR3 in amino acids: CASSPRGLGIHKNIQYF. CDR3 nucleotides: TGTGCCAGCAGCCCGAGGGGACTAGGGATACACAAAAACATTCAGTACTTC.

The chain employs TRBV6-1 and TRBJ2-2, with D hard to call. Per germline, CDR1 MNHNS and CDR2 SASEGT. Trimming left V 6 bases short and J 5 bases short, with 13 bases between. This CDR3 spans 14 amino acids. CDR3 bases: TGTGCCAGCAGACCCGTTCTCTATACCGGGGAGCTGTTTTTT. It encodes CASRPVLYTGELFF.

In this sample, this clonotype turned up many times. The chain links TRBV28 to TRBJ2-5; tentative D call: TRBD1 (5 bases). Trimming took off 2 bases at V and 1 base at J, with 11 bases between the two ends. There are 15 residues in the CDR3. Germline loops: CDR1 MDHEN, CDR2 SYDVKM. DNA for the CDR3: TGTGCCAGCAGTTTAGCTCTTGACAGCCAAGAGACCCAGTACTTC. It encodes CASSLALDSQETQYF.

This clonotype appeared a few times. The chain carries TRBV19 and TRBJ1-5; 8 nucleotides align to TRBD1. V was clipped by 2 bases and J by 7 bases; unmatched bases: 4. CDR1 and CDR2 from the germline V gene are LNHDA and SQIVND (reference sequence). The CDR3 is 14 residues long. In nucleotides, the CDR3 is TGTGCCAGTAGTATACAGGGGGCCCAACAGCCCCAGCATTTT. Its translation: CASSIQGAQQPQHF.

The genes are TRBV14 and TRBJ2-5; D is unresolved. Deletions cut 0 bases from V and 0 bases from J, with 14 bases between. CDR3 size: 17 residues. From germline, CDR1 is SGHDN and CDR2 FVKESK. The CDR3 nucleotides are TGTGCCAGCAGCCAAGATAGAACCAGGTCGAACCAAGAGACCCAGTACTTC. Translating it yields CASSQDRTRSNQETQYF. Using reference TRBV14 and TRBJ2-5 for the parts outside the CDR3, the full variable domain is EAGVTQFPSHSVIEKGQTVTLRCDPISGHDNLYWYRRVMGKEIKFLLHFVKESKQDESGMPNNRFLAERTGGTYSTLKVQPAELEDSGVYFCASSQDRTRSNQETQYFGPGTRLLVL.

This chain uses TRBV24-1 with TRBJ2-5; 9 positions agree with TRBD1. The CDR3 length is 17 residues. Per the germline V gene, CDR1 is KGHDR and CDR2 is SFDVKD. V lost 2 bases and J lost 4; bases outside the gene matches: 10. CDR3 nucleotides: TGTGCCACCAGTGATTCACCGGGACAGGGAATGAGAGAGACCCAGTACTTC. It is translated as CATSDSPGQGMRETQYF.

This clonotype was found a few times. The chain employs TRBV6-1 and TRBJ1-3; D not resolved. This CDR3 has 14 residues. Per germline, CDR1 MNHNS and CDR2 SASEGT. V lost 6 bases to trimming and J lost 11 bases, with 20 bases between them. CDR3 sequence: CASRPARSSMAIYF. In nucleotides, the CDR3 is TGTGCCAGCAGACCCGCACGGTCCTCCATGGCCATATATTTT.

This clonotype has at least ten counts. The chain combines TRBV7-9 with TRBJ2-7, with D uncertain. The CDR3 spans 12 residues. CDR1 is SEHNR, CDR2 FQNEAQ, per germline (reference sequence). The V end was cut by 8 bases, the J end by 6 bases, with 14 bases between. This CDR3 is CASGPMGGEQYF. The CDR3 DNA reads as TGTGCCAGCGGCCCAATGGGTGGCGAGCAGTACTTC.

This clonotype was found many times. V is TRBV12-3 or TRBV12-4 and J is TRBJ2-7; 7 bases agree with TRBD2. The CDR3 extends over 15 amino acids. Germline trimming cut 6 bases from V and 2 bases from J; bases unmatched to any gene: 10. The CDR3 DNA sequence: TGTGCCAGCAGATATAGCGGGCCTGCGGCCTACGAGCAGTACTTC. Encoded protein: CASRYSGPAAYEQYF.

This clonotype was counted at least ten times. The chain joins TRBV28 to TRBJ1-2; 8 nucleotides line up with TRBD1. From germline, CDR1 is MDHEN and CDR2 SYDVKM. The CDR3 has 13 residues. Unmatched junction bases numbered 8, after V lost 6 bases and J lost 8 bases. This CDR3 is CASSQGQARGYTF. The CDR3 bases are TGTGCCAGCAGCCAGGGACAGGCGAGAGGCTACACCTTC.

The genes are TRBV5-1 and TRBJ1-5, with a tentative D call TRBD1 (5 bases). The germline CDR1 and CDR2 sequences are SGHRS and YFSETQ. The CDR3 is 15 amino acids. V lost 7 bases to trimming and J lost 0 bases, with 14 bases between them. This CDR3 is CASSPGGNSNQPQHF. Written as DNA, the CDR3 is TGCGCCAGCTCGCCTGGGGGGAATAGCAATCAGCCCCAGCATTTT.

This clonotype was seen a few times. The chain uses TRBV29-1 and TRBJ1-2; the D is unclear. CDR1 and CDR2 from the germline V gene are SQVTM and ANQGSEA. V lost 4 bases and J 6 bases, leaving 9 bases between the germline ends. This CDR3 has 11 amino acids. CDR3 protein: CSVGSGDGYTF. The CDR3 DNA follows: TGCAGCGTTGGGTCCGGCGATGGCTACACCTTC.

In its sample, this clonotype was seen many times. The V and J genes are TRBV3-1 and TRBJ1-2; no definite D call. Germline V CDR1 and CDR2: LGHDT, YNNKEL (reference sequence). The V gene lost 1 base and the J gene lost 4 bases, with 7 bases spanning the gap. This CDR3 has 13 amino acids. The CDR3 coding sequence is TGTGCCAGCAGCCAAGTGCAAGGCTATGGCTACACCTTC. This translates into CASSQVQGYGYTF.

In its sample, this clonotype was seen a few times. The chain links TRBV19 to TRBJ2-7, with a possible D match to TRBD1 (7 bases). V dropped 2 bases and J dropped 0 bases, with 14 bases sitting between them. Germline CDR1 reads LNHDA; CDR2 reads SQIVND (reference sequence). The CDR3 runs 16 residues. The CDR3 protein is CASSIPGGTVSYEQYF. DNA of the CDR3: TGTGCCAGTAGTATACCCGGAGGGACAGTCTCCTACGAGCAGTACTTC.

This clonotype appeared a few times. As DNA, the CDR3 is TGTGCCAGCAGTTTATTGCCAGGGGGCAACACCGGGGAGCTGTTTTTT. It yields the protein CASSLLPGGNTGELFF. The chain carries TRBV12-3 or TRBV12-4 and TRBJ2-2; TRBD1 aligns across 8 bases. The J segment lost 2 bases and the V segment lost 2 bases, leaving 4 bases of the junction unmatched. This CDR3 is built from 16 residues.